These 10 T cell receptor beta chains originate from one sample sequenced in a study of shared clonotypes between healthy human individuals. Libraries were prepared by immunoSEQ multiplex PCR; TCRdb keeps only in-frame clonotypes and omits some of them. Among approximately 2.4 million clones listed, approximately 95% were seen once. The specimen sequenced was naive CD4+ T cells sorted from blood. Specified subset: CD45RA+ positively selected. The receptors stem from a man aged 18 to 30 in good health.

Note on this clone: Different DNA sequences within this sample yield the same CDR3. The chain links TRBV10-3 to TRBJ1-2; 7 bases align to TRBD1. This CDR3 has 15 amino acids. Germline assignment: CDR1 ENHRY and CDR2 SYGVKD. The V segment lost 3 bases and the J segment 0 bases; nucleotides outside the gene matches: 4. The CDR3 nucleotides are TGTGCCATCAGTGATTCCGGGACAGCTAACTATGGCTACACCTTC. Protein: CAISDSGTANYGYTF.

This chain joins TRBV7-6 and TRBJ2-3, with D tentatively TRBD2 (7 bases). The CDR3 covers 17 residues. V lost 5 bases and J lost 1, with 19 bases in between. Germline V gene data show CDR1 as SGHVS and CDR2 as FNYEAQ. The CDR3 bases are TGTGCCAGCAGCAACCCATGGGGGGGGCGCGGCACAGATACGCAGTATTTT. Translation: CASSNPWGGRGTDTQYF.

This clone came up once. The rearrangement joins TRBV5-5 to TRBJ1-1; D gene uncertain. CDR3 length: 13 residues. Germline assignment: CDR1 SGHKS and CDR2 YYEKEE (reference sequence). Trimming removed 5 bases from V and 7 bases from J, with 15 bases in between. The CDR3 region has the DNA TGTGCCAGCAGTTTTGATGGTTTGGTTGAAGCTTTCTTT. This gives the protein CASSFDGLVEAFF.

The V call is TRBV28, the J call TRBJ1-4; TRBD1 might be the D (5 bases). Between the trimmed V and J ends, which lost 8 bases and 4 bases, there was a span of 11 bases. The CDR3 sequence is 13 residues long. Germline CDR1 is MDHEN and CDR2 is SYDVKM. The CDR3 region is CASRGVFNEKLFF. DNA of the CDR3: TGTGCCAGCCGGGGGGTCTTTAATGAAAAACTGTTTTTT.

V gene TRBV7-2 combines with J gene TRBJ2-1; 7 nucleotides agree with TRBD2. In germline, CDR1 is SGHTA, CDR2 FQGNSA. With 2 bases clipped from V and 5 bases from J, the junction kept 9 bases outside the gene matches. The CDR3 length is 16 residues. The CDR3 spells CASSLSPSGSNNEQFF. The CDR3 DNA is TGTGCCAGCAGCTTATCTCCTAGCGGAAGTAACAATGAGCAGTTCTTC.

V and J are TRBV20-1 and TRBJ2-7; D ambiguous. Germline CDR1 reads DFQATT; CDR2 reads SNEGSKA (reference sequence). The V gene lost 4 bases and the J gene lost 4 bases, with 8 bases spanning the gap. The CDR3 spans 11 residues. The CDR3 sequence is CSAMLGYEQYF. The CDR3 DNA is TGCAGTGCTATGCTGGGATACGAGCAGTACTTC.

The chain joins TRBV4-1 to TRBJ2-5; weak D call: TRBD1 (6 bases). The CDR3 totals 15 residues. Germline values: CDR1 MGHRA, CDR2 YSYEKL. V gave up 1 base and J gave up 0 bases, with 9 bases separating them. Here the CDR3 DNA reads TGCGCCAGCAGCCAAGGTGACAGGTACCAAGAGACCCAGTACTTC. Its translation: CASSQGDRYQETQYF.

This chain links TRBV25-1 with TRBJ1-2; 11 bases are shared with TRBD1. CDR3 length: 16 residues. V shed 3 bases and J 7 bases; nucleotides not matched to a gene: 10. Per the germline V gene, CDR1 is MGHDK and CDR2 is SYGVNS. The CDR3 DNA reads TGTGCCAGCAGTGAGACTACCGGGACAGGGGGACGTGGCTACACCTTC. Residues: CASSETTGTGGRGYTF.

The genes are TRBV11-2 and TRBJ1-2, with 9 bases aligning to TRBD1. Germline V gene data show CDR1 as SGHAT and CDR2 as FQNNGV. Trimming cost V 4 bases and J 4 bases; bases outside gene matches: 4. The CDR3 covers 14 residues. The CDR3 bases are TGTGCCAGCAGCTCAACAGGGGGCGGCTATGGCTACACCTTC. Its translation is CASSSTGGGYGYTF.

Here the CDR3 reads CASNQGAYEQYF. CDR3 in DNA: TGTGCCAGCAACCAGGGAGCCTACGAGCAGTACTTC. The chain combines TRBV28 with TRBJ2-7, with D perhaps matching TRBD1 or TRBD2 (5 bases each). The CDR3 extends over 12 amino acids. From germline, CDR1 is MDHEN and CDR2 SYDVKM. The V and J ends lost 7 bases and 2 bases respectively, with 9 bases between them.